These 17 T cell receptor beta chains originate from one sample sequenced in a study of cytomegalovirus exposure and HLA in healthy donors. PCR amplification relied on 60 Vbeta primers (plus 13 Jbeta primers). Here immunoSEQ multiplex PCR was the method, and the copy in TCRdb shows in-frame clones only, minus some. This repertoire includes tens of thousands of clones. The sample was PBMCs. The receptors were sampled from a woman aged 25 to 45 in good health and CMV-seronegative.

CDR3 nucleotides: TGTGCCAGCAGCCAAGAGGGACTAGCTTCCTACAATGAGCAGTTCTTC. It codes for CASSQEGLASYNEQFF. V is TRBV4-2 and J is TRBJ2-1, with 9 bases that match TRBD2. Unmatched junction bases numbered 1, after V lost 0 bases and J lost 1 base. The CDR3 is 16 amino acids. Per germline, CDR1 LGHNA and CDR2 YNFKEQ.

For this clone: The junction and the germline gene differ at one end; a read error may be behind it. This CDR3 is CASRLVLRSNEQFF. The CDR3 DNA is TGTGCCAGCAGATTAGTCCTGCGCTCCAATGAGCAGTTCTTC. The chain employs TRBV7-2 and TRBJ2-1; D unclear. This CDR3 is 14 amino acids long. Germline V CDR1 and CDR2: SGHTA, FQGNSA.

V and J are TRBV18 and TRBJ2-2; the match to TRBD1 covers 7 bases. The CDR3 consists of 17 residues. Germline CDR1 reads KGHSH; CDR2 reads LQKENI. V gave up 5 bases and J gave up 4 bases; unmatched junction bases: 13. CDR3 nucleotides: TGTGCCAGCTCAACGCCCCGACAGGGTAGGAGCACCGGGGAGCTGTTTTTT. This encodes CASSTPRQGRSTGELFF. Complete variable domain (other parts from reference TRBV18 and TRBJ2-2): NAGVMQNPRHLVRRRGQEARLRCSPMKGHSHVYWYRQLPEEGLKFMVYLQKENIIDESGMPKERFSAEFPKEGPSILRIQQVVRGDSAAYFCASSTPRQGRSTGELFFGEGSRLTVL.

The chain joins TRBV6-5 to TRBJ2-1; tentatively, D is TRBD1 (6 bases). V was pared by 10 bases and J by 4 bases, with 8 bases between. CDR1 MNHEY and CDR2 SVGAGI come from the germline V gene. The CDR3 is 11 amino acids. The CDR3 sequence: CATQGYNEQFF. CDR3 coding DNA: TGTGCCACCCAGGGGTACAATGAGCAGTTCTTC.

This chain links TRBV13 with TRBJ2-3; 8 bases line up with TRBD2. Germline-derived CDR1 and CDR2 are PRHDT and FYEKMQ (reference sequence). This CDR3 region has 14 residues. V shed 5 bases and J 6 bases; nucleotides not matched to a gene: 7. The CDR3 here is CASSQAGAGDTQYF. The CDR3 DNA follows: TGTGCCAGCAGCCAAGCGGGAGCGGGGGATACGCAGTATTTT.

The chain employs TRBV9 and TRBJ2-6; 9 bases are shared with TRBD1. V lost 4 bases and J lost 2; bases outside the gene matches: 4. In germline, CDR1 is SGDLS, CDR2 YYNGEE. CDR3 length equals 16 residues. CDR3 DNA: TGTGCCAGCAGCACCACAGGGGGCGCTGGGGCCAACGTCCTGACTTTC. As protein: CASSTTGGAGANVLTF. The complete variable domain, with remaining parts taken from reference TRBV9 and TRBJ2-6, reads DSGVTQTPKHLITATGQRVTLRCSPRSGDLSVYWYQQSLDQGLQFLIQYYNGEERAKGNILERFSAQQFPDLHSELNLSSLELGDSALYFCASSTTGGAGANVLTFGAGSRLTVL.

V gene TRBV30 combines with J gene TRBJ2-3; D uncertain. The CDR3 has 12 amino acids. V was shortened by 0 bases and J by 6 bases, with 7 bases between the two germline ends. The germline gives CDR1 GTSNPN, CDR2 SVGIG (reference sequence). The CDR3 sequence: CAWSVTVDTQYF. The DNA of the CDR3 is TGTGCCTGGAGTGTAACAGTGGATACGCAGTATTTT.

V and J are TRBV4-2 and TRBJ1-1, with 8 bases matching TRBD1. CDR3 size: 14 residues. The junction had 2 bases not matched to a gene; V was cut back by 4 bases and J by 1 base. The germline CDR1 and CDR2 sequences are LGHNA and YNFKEQ. In DNA form, the CDR3 reads TGTGCCAGCAGCCCGACAGGGGAGAACACTGAAGCTTTCTTT. Translation gives CASSPTGENTEAFF.

The chain is built from TRBV7-9 and TRBJ2-7; 9 bases align to TRBD1. Germline CDR1 is SEHNR and CDR2 is FQNEAQ (reference sequence). The CDR3 is 15 residues long. J lost 4 bases, V lost 2 bases, and 6 bases had no gene match. CDR3 sequence reads: CASSLLGQGKYEQYF. In DNA form, the CDR3 reads TGTGCCAGCAGCTTACTAGGACAGGGGAAGTACGAGCAGTACTTC.

The rearrangement uses TRBV28 and TRBJ2-7, with 16 nucleotides matching TRBD2. Germline V gene lookup returns CDR1 MDHEN and CDR2 SYDVKM. J gave up 3 bases and V 10 bases, and 9 bases lay outside the gene matches. The length of the CDR3 is 16 residues. This chain's CDR3 is CATYPGLAGGSYEQYF. Written as DNA, the CDR3 is TGTGCCACTTATCCGGGACTAGCGGGAGGGAGCTACGAGCAGTACTTC.

The CDR3 loop reads CASSLGDRGRTDTQYF. CDR3 DNA sequence: TGTGCCAGCAGCTTGGGGGACAGGGGGCGGACAGATACGCAGTATTTT. The rearrangement uses TRBV5-4 and TRBJ2-3; 12 bases match TRBD1. V lost 0 bases to trimming and J lost 3 bases; unmatched junction nucleotides: 2. This CDR3 is 16 amino acids long. CDR1 and CDR2 (germline): SGHNT, YYREEE (reference sequence). The whole variable domain, remainder taken from reference TRBV5-4 and TRBJ2-3, is ETGVTQSPTHLIKTRGQQVTLRCSSQSGHNTVSWYQQALGQGPQFIFQYYREEENGRGNFPPRFSGLQFPNYSSELNVNALELDDSALYLCASSLGDRGRTDTQYFGPGTRLTVL.

The chain has TRBV5-6 and TRBJ2-7; tentative D call: TRBD2 (7 bases). CDR1 SGHDT and CDR2 YYEEEE come from the germline V gene. The CDR3 has 15 residues. With 3 bases removed from V and 3 bases from J, the gap between germline ends came to 16 bases. The DNA of the CDR3 is TGTGCCAGCAGCTCCAGGGGAGCGGGGTTCTACGAGCAGTACTTC. Translation gives CASSSRGAGFYEQYF.

The chain recombines TRBV29-1 with TRBJ2-7; TRBD2 might be the D (5 bases). CDR3 length equals 10 residues. CDR1 SQVTM and CDR2 ANQGSEA come from the germline V gene. Trimming pared 7 bases from V and 3 bases from J, leaving 7 bases between. The CDR3 spells CSARDYEQYF. The CDR3 DNA reads TGCAGCGCCCGGGACTACGAGCAGTACTTC.

V usage is TRBV6-5 and J usage is TRBJ2-3; D may be TRBD2 (6 bases). Germline-derived CDR1 and CDR2 are MNHEY and SVGAGI. This CDR3 comprises 14 residues. Trimming stripped 6 bases from V and 0 bases from J, with 10 bases between. CDR3: CASSRRGSTDTQYF. The CDR3 bases are TGTGCCAGCAGCCGGAGGGGCAGCACAGATACGCAGTATTTT.

V is TRBV11-3 and J is TRBJ2-1; 8 bases fit TRBD2. The trim removed 8 bases at V and 5 bases at J, leaving 11 bases unmatched. CDR3 size: 15 residues. The germline V gene has CDR1 SGHNT and CDR2 YENEEA. CDR3 loop: CASSRYSGTHNEQFF. The CDR3 DNA reads TGTGCCAGCTCCCGGTATAGCGGGACCCACAATGAGCAGTTCTTC.

V usage is TRBV19 and J usage is TRBJ2-7; 9 bases map to TRBD2. Losses at the gene ends were 0 bases for V and 4 bases for J; bases not matched to a gene: 1. The germline V gene has CDR1 LNHDA and CDR2 SQIVND (reference sequence). The CDR3 extends over 14 amino acids. The CDR3 bases are TGTGCCAGTAGTATAGAGACTAGCGGTTACGAGCAGTACTTC. Protein sequence: CASSIETSGYEQYF.

This chain links TRBV4-1 with TRBJ1-2; no definite D call. The CDR3 covers 15 residues. Trimming removed 5 bases at V and 1 base at J, with 14 bases between. The germline V gene has CDR1 MGHRA and CDR2 YSYEKL. The CDR3 spells CASSKAGFVNYGYTF. The CDR3 bases are TGCGCCAGCAGCAAAGCGGGTTTCGTTAACTATGGCTACACCTTC.